These 20 T cell receptor beta chains were all obtained from the same sample, sequenced in a study of blood T cell repertoires in COVID-19. Profiled with immunoSEQ multiplex PCR; TCRdb holds only in-frame clones, not every one. The table records 300,000 to 450,000 clones, about 87% of them present only once. The sample taken for sequencing was peripheral blood. The receptors originated from a woman aged 55-75 years with COVID-19, enrolled during active disease.

This chain uses TRBV19 with TRBJ2-4; D is uncertain. V was cut by 3 bases and J by 5 bases, with 14 bases left in between. From germline, CDR1 is LNHDA and CDR2 SQIVND (reference sequence). The length of the CDR3 is 15 residues. The CDR3, as DNA: TGTGCCAGTAGTATCATTCCTGGCAGTCAAAACATTCAGTACTTC. Translating gives CASSIIPGSQNIQYF.

The V gene is TRBV6-5, the J gene TRBJ1-2; D is undetermined. This CDR3 spans 14 amino acids. Germline V gives CDR1 MNHEY, CDR2 SVGAGI. V was trimmed by 5 bases and J by 3 bases, leaving 13 bases between them. CDR3 nucleotide sequence: TGTGCCAGCAGTCGAACGGACGGGGACTATGGCTACACCTTC. This translates into CASSRTDGDYGYTF.

The chain employs TRBV5-4 and TRBJ2-5, with TRBD1 matching over 9 bases. CDR1 is SGHNT, CDR2 YYREEE, per germline (reference sequence). This CDR3 region has 19 residues. V lost 3 bases and J lost 2; bases outside the gene matches: 17. The CDR3 loop is CASSSGTGIVIWAQETQYF. The CDR3 coding sequence is TGTGCCAGCAGCTCCGGGACAGGGATTGTCATCTGGGCACAAGAGACCCAGTACTTC.

This clone was recorded once. The V gene is TRBV6-5, the J gene TRBJ1-4, with 7 bases lining up with TRBD1. This CDR3 spans 15 amino acids. The V segment lost 10 bases and the J segment 3 bases; nucleotides outside the gene matches: 11. Germline V gives CDR1 MNHEY, CDR2 SVGAGI. The CDR3 nucleotides read TGTGCCACCGGACAGGCCCGGGTGGCTAATGAAAAACTGTTTTTT. Translating it yields CATGQARVANEKLFF.

The gene calls are TRBV30 and TRBJ1-3; a weak D match, TRBD1 (6 bases). The CDR3 is 15 residues long. V shed 2 bases and J shed 0 bases, with 11 bases lying between them. Per germline, CDR1 GTSNPN and CDR2 SVGIG (reference sequence). Here the CDR3 DNA reads TGTGCCTGGAGTCGGACAGCAAGCTCTGGAAACACCATATATTTT. This codes for CAWSRTASSGNTIYF.

The rearrangement joins TRBV29-1 to TRBJ1-2; 7 positions match TRBD1. After removal of 6 bases from V and 4 bases from J, the junction contained 8 bases not matched to a gene. This CDR3 has 13 residues. Germline V gene lookup returns CDR1 SQVTM and CDR2 ANQGSEA. CDR3 loop: CSVPPGQLYGYTF. The CDR3 bases are TGCAGCGTACCGCCGGGACAGCTCTATGGCTACACCTTC.

V usage is TRBV5-1 and J usage is TRBJ2-4, with TRBD1 matching 8 bases. J was trimmed by 7 bases and V by 3 bases; bases with no gene match: 9. The germline CDR1 and CDR2 sequences are SGHRS and YFSETQ. The CDR3 contains 15 residues. The CDR3 DNA reads TGCGCCAGCAGCTCTACGACAGGGGAGAGCAACATTCAGTACTTC. Encoded protein: CASSSTTGESNIQYF.

The genes are TRBV5-1 and TRBJ2-3; 8 bases align to TRBD1. This CDR3 has 18 residues. CDR1 and CDR2 from the germline V gene are SGHRS and YFSETQ. The ends lost 3 bases at V and 2 bases at J; junction bases unmatched: 14. The CDR3 sequence: CASSSQVPGQGLTDTQYF. The DNA for the CDR3 is TGCGCCAGCAGCTCTCAGGTCCCCGGACAGGGACTCACAGATACGCAGTATTTT.

The chain combines TRBV6-5 with TRBJ2-1; 10 bases fit TRBD1. The CDR3 runs 16 residues. V dropped 4 bases and J dropped 2; count of bases not matched to a gene: 5. CDR1 MNHEY and CDR2 SVGAGI come from the germline V gene. The CDR3: CASSLQGTGAYNEQFF. CDR3 in DNA: TGTGCCAGCAGTTTACAGGGGACAGGGGCCTACAATGAGCAGTTCTTC.

The V gene is TRBV3-1 (or the pseudogene TRBV3-2), the J gene TRBJ2-6; 8 bases align to TRBD2. Germline V CDR1 and CDR2: LGHDT, YNNKEL (reference sequence). The CDR3 spans 18 residues. The ends lost 5 bases at V and 3 bases at J; junction bases unmatched: 12. CDR3 in DNA: TGTGCCAGCAGCAATAACCCCGGGGGGGGTAATGGGGCCAACGTCCTGACTTTC. Protein product: CASSNNPGGGNGANVLTF.

The chain is built from TRBV6-1 and TRBJ2-3; D is unresolved. V gave up 2 bases and J gave up 6 bases, with 6 bases separating them. The germline CDR1 and CDR2 sequences are MNHNS and SASEGT. There are 12 residues in the CDR3. CDR3 DNA: TGTGCCAGCAGTGAAATTATGGATACGCAGTATTTT. Amino acid sequence: CASSEIMDTQYF.

This clone appeared a single time. The V call is TRBV15, the J call TRBJ1-4; 7 bases line up with TRBD1. J gave up 8 bases and V 5 bases, and 5 bases lay outside the gene matches. The CDR3 has 13 amino acids. Germline assignment: CDR1 LNHNV and CDR2 YYDKDF (reference sequence). As DNA, the CDR3 is TGTGCCACCAGCGTCCGGACAGGCGAAAAACTGTTTTTT. As protein: CATSVRTGEKLFF.

This clone has more than one count but fewer than ten. V is TRBV4-2 and J is TRBJ2-3; TRBD2 matches 10 bases. V shed 1 base, J shed 8 bases, and the junction held 15 bases outside the gene matches. The V gene's germline CDR1 is LGHNA and CDR2 YNFKEQ. The CDR3 sequence is 18 residues long. CDR3 nucleotide sequence: TGTGCCAGCAGCCAAGGTCAAGCGGGGGGGCCAGGTGTGGGTACGCAGTATTTT. It yields the protein CASSQGQAGGPGVGTQYF.

The rearrangement uses TRBV21-1 and TRBJ1-6; the table gives TRBD1 as D, unverified against the DNA. TRBV21-1 is noted as a pseudogene. CDR3 size: 20 residues. CDR3 protein: CASSTTETRTGSTYNSPLHF. For the CDR3, the DNA is TGTGCCAGCAGCACCACGGAGACGCGGACAGGTTCCACCTATAATTCACCCCTCCACTTT.

Concerning this clone: Other DNA sequences of this sample code for an identical CDR3. The CDR3 DNA reads TGTGCCAGCAGTGAGGGCCAGGGTTATTCACCCCTCCACTTT. This codes for CASSEGQGYSPLHF. The rearrangement uses TRBV2 and TRBJ1-6; possibly TRBD1 for D (5 bases). Germline-derived CDR1 and CDR2 are SNHLY and FYNNEI. This CDR3 contains 14 residues. The germline V and J ends were trimmed by 3 bases and 8 bases, with 11 bases remaining between them.

V gene TRBV3-1 (or the pseudogene TRBV3-2) combines with J gene TRBJ2-7; 8 nucleotides align to TRBD1. Germline V gene sequence: CDR1 LGHDT, CDR2 YNNKEL (reference sequence). Trimming removed 4 bases from V and 2 bases from J; junction bases left unmatched: 7. The CDR3 covers 15 residues. CDR3 in DNA: TGTGCCAGCAGCCTCAGGGTACAGGGGGCCTACGAGCAGTACTTC. Translating it yields CASSLRVQGAYEQYF.

The chain employs TRBV5-4 and TRBJ2-7; D ambiguous. Germline lookup yields CDR1 SGHNT and CDR2 YYREEE (reference sequence). Trimming stripped 5 bases from V and 3 bases from J, with 9 bases between. The CDR3 runs to 12 residues. The CDR3 DNA reads TGTGCCAGCAGGGGCCCGAACTACGAGCAGTACTTC. Amino acids: CASRGPNYEQYF.

In its sample, this clone was seen a few times. V and J are TRBV5-6 and TRBJ1-1; TRBD1 is a possible D gene (6 bases). The germline V and J ends were trimmed by 2 bases and 8 bases, with 22 bases remaining between them. The CDR3 is made up of 16 amino acids. Germline V gives CDR1 SGHDT, CDR2 YYEEEE. The CDR3 DNA reads TGTGCCAGCAGCTTCGATCTCAGGGGTCCAGCGGCAGAAGCTTTCTTT. It specifies CASSFDLRGPAAEAFF.

The chain couples TRBV12-5 to TRBJ2-1; 14 bases agree with TRBD2. Per the germline V gene, CDR1 is LGHNT and CDR2 is FRNRAP. The junction had 7 bases not matched to a gene; V was cut back by 5 bases and J by 7 bases. The CDR3 is made up of 16 amino acids. The DNA for the CDR3 is TGTGCTAGTGGTGGAAAGACTAGCGGGGGGGCGAATGAGCAGTTCTTC. Residues: CASGGKTSGGANEQFF.

This sequence joins TRBV9 and TRBJ2-3; 10 bases agree with TRBD2. CDR1 and CDR2 (germline): SGDLS, YYNGEE. The CDR3 contains 16 residues. Germline trimming cut 2 bases from V and 2 bases from J; bases unmatched to any gene: 5. In nucleotides, the CDR3 is TGTGCCAGCAGCGTTGAGGGACTAGCGCCCACAGATACGCAGTATTTT. It encodes CASSVEGLAPTDTQYF.